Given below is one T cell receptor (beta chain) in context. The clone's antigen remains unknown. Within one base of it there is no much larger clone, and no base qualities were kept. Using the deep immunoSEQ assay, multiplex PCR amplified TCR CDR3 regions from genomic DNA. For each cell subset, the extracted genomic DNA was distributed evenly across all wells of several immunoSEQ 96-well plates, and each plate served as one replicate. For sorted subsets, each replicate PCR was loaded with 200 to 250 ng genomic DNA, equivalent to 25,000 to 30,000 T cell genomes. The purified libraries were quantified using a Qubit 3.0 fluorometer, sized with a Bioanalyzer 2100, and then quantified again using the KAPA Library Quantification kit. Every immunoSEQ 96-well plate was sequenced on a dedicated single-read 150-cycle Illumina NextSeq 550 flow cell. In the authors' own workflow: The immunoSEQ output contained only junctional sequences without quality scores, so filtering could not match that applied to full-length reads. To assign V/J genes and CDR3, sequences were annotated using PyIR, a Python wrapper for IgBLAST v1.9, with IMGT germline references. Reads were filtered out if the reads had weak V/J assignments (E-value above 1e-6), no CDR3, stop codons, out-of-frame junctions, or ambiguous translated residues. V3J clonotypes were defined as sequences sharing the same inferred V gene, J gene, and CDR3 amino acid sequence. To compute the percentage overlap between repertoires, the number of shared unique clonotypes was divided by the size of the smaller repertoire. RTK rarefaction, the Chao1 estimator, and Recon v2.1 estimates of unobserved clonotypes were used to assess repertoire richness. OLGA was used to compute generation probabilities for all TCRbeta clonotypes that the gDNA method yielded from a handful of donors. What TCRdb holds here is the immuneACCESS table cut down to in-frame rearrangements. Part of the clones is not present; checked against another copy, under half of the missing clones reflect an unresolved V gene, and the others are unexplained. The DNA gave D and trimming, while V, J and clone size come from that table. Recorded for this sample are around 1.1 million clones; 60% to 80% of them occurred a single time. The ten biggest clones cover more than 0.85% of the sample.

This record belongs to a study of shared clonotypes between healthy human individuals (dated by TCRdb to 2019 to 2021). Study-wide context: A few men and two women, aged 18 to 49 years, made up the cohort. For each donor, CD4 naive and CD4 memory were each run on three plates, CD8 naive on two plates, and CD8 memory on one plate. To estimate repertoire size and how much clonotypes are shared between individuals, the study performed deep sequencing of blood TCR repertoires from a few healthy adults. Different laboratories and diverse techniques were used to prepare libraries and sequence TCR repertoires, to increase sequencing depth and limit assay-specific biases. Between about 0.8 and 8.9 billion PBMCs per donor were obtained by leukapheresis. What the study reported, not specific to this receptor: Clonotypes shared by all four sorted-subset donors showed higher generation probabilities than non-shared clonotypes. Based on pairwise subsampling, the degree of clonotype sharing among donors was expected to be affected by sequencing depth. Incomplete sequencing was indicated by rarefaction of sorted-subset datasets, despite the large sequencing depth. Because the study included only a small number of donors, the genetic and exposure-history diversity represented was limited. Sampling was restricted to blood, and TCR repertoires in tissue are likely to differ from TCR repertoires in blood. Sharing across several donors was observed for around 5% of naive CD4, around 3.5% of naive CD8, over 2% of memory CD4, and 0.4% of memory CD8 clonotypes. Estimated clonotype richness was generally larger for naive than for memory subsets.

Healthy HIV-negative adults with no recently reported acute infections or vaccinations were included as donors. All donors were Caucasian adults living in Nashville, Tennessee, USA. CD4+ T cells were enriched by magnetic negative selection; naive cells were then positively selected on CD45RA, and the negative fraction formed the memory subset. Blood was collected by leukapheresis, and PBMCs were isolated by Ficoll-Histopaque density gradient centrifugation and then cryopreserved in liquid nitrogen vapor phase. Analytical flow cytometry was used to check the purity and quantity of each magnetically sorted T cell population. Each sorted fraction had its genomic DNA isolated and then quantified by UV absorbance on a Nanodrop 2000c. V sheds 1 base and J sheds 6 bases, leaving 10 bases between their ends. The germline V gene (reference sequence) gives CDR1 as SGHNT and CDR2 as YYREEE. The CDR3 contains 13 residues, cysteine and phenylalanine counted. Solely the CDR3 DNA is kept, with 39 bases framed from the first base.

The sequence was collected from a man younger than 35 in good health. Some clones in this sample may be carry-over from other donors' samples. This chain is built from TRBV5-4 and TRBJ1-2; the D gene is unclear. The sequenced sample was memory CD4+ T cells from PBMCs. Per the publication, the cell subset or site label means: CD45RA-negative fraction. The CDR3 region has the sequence CASSLMLRNGYTF. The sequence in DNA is TGTGCCAGCAGCTTGATGCTTCGGAATGGCTACACCTTC.